This TCR beta chain was captured in a study of T cell responses to AZD1222 COVID-19 vaccine (dated by TCRdb to the early 2020s). Notes on the research overall: A total of over 230 trial participants underwent TCR sequencing, of whom roughly 210 received two doses of AZD1222 and about 25 received two doses of the MenACWY control vaccine. Trial participants were enrolled by age into 18-55, 56-69 and 70-plus year subgroups, with roughly 150, 30 and 60 TCR-sequenced participants respectively. Study-wide conclusions, independent of this receptor: Epitopes outside the regions mutated in the B.1.351 and B.1.1.7 variants were reportedly recognized by nearly half of the unique spike-specific TCRs. Most participants were white British and females outnumbered males, and the authors suggested that clonal diversity may have been underestimated. Conclusions about previously exposed vaccinees were limited because only six AZD1222 recipients were SARS-CoV-2 seropositive at baseline. In the small 56-69-year group, the increase in depth fell short of significance, most likely because of low power. Spike-specific TCR breadth and depth rose significantly after two AZD1222 doses compared with day 0 and with MenACWY recipients. Vaccine-associated CD4 TCRs spanned the whole spike protein, with dominant responses in regions 160-218 and 743-854. Because no day 14 peak-response samples were available, the repertoires could be characterized only after the peak T cell response.

In light of the paper, this sample's time point label describes: about 28 days (+/-7) after the second vaccine dose. AZD1222 recipients given second doses at about 4 weeks or at about 12 weeks were pooled, since spike-specific TCR depth and breadth were not found to differ between the two schedules. The vaccinee samples were drawn from two UK trials, COV001 and COV002, one of which was a single-blind randomized controlled phase 2/3 trial testing AZD1222 (ChAdOx1 nCoV-19) in healthy adults. For TCRbeta chain sequencing, PBMC samples were collected from trial participants at day 0 and at day 28 after the second dose. V loses 2 bases, J loses 7 bases, and the germline ends lie 15 bases apart. CDR1 and CDR2 are read off the germline V gene as MNHNS and SASEGT. The CDR3 has 15 amino acids, counting the end cysteine and phenylalanine. Of the read, only the CDR3 DNA is kept; its 45 bases are in frame from base 1.

The CDR3 regions of human TCRbeta chains were subjected to immunosequencing. In the original analysis: Repertoire TCRs were checked for matches against a reference library of SARS-CoV-2-specific TCRs that had been generated using the MIRA antigen-specificity platform. Breadth meant the fraction of unique TCRs that were SARS-CoV-2-associated, whereas depth meant the fraction of total T cells that were SARS-CoV-2-associated. Using the MIRA data, each spike-specific TCR was mapped to the spike region that the TCR reacts to and placed in a CD4 or CD8 class. Log10-transformed breadth and depth values were compared by one-way ANOVA with Sidak's multiple comparisons tests. Sourced from immuneACCESS, this table was stored by TCRdb with only in-frame sequences that have V and J called. A share of the clones is absent; for the studies checked, an unresolved V gene accounts for under half, and the remainder has no known explanation. That table is the source of V, J and clone size, and D and trimming were worked out from the DNA. A total of some 200,000 clones appear in this sample, 90% to 95% of them only once. Of the sample, about 3.5% is held by the ten largest clones.

Concerning this clone: Its recognized antigen is unknown. No quality values exist for individual bases; no much larger clone is one base distant.

This specimen consisted of peripheral blood, obtained 28 days after the second AZD1222 dose. The origin of this receptor is an adult who received the AZD1222 COVID-19 vaccine. The V and J genes are TRBV6-1 and TRBJ2-1; the D gene lacks a confident call. The CDR3 loop reads CASSESVPGLNEQFF. The nucleotide sequence reads TGTGCCAGCAGTGAATCGGTCCCTGGGTTGAATGAGCAGTTCTTC.